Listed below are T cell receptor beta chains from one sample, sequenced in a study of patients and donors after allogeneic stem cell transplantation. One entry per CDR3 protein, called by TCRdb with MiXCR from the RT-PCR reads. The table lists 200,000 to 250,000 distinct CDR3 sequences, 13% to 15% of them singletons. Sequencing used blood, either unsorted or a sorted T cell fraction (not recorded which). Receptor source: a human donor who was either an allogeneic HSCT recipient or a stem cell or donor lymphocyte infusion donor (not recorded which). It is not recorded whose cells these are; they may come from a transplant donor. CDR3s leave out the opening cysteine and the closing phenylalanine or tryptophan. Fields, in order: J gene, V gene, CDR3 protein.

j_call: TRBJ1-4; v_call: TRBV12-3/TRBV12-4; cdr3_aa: ASSFKQLEEKLF
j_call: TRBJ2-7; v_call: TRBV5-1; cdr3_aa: ASSLGDRVIPYEQY
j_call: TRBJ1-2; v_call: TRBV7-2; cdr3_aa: ASSSRTGGIYGYT
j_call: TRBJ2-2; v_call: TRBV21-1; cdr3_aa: ASSKVGTGSEELF
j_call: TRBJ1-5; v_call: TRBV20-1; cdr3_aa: SAAVGVQSNQPQH
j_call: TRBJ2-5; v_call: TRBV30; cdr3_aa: AWSVVGGEETQY
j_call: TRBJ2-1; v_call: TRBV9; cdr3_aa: ASSIRWGNEQF
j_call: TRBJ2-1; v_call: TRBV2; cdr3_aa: ASSTAGLASYNEQF
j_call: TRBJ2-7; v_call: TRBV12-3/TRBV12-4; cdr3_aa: ASSPDGLAGPYEQY
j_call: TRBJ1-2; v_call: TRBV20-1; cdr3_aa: RCHRGPTLYGYT
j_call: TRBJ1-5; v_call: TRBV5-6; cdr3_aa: ASSLLRGTGGNQPQH
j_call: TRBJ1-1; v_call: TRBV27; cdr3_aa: ASSTDRGVINTEAF
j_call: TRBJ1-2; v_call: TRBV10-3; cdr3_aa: ATAAGADRDGYT
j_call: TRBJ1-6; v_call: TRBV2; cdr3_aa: ASRLGTANNSPLH
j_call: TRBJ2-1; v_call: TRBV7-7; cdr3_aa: ASSPAGGPEQF
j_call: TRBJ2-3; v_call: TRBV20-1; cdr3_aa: SAPLAGAVTDTQY
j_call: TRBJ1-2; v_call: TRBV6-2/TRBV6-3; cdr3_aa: ASSEGARGYT
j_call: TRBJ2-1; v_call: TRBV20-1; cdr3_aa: SAEEQYNEQF
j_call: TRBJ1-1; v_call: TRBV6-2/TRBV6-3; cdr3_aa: ASTPLGGALAF
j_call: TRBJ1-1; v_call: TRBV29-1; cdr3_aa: SVGQNTEAF
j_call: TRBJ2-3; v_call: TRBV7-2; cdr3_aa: ASSLATSGGGLDTQY
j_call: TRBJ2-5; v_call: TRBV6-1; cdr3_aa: ASSEGGLLYQETQY
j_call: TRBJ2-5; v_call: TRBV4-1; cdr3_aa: ASSRPPGLAGDETQY